The sample holds a few counts of the clone carrying this T cell receptor beta chain. Its specificity is not known. The germline gives CDR1 MNHNS, CDR2 SASEGT. The CDR3 length is 14 residues. V was clipped by 9 bases and J by 7 bases, with 18 bases between them. This record comes from a study of T-cell reconstitution after alpha-beta-depleted transplantation in children. Study observations and caveats: Recipient T cells and thymic progenitors that survived gave rise to the high TCRbeta diversity observed at day 60 in some patients. The main origin of T-cell counts and diversity one year after transplant was newly produced T cells. The origin of alpha-beta T cells about two months after transplant was reportedly several hundred expanded graft clones.

During its preparation, the TCRbeta library received unique molecular identifiers. MiXCR was run by TCRdb on the PCR reads, yielding one entry per CDR3 protein. Seen here are a few hundred thousand distinct CDR3 sequences, 10% to 15% observed once, and the top ten hold about 2.2%. Sequenced here: PBMCs, mostly from graft donor cells, sampled 360 days after TCRalphabeta/CD19-depleted stem cell transplant. The TCR was taken from a male patient aged 10-17 years who had a stem cell transplant for acute myeloid leukemia, so the T cells may come from the graft donor. V gene TRBV6-1 combines with J gene TRBJ1-4; TRBD1 is a possible D gene (5 bases). For the CDR3, the DNA is TGTGCCAGTGAGGGGACGGGGTTAGGTGAAAAACTGTTTTTT. Protein: CASEGTGLGEKLFF.